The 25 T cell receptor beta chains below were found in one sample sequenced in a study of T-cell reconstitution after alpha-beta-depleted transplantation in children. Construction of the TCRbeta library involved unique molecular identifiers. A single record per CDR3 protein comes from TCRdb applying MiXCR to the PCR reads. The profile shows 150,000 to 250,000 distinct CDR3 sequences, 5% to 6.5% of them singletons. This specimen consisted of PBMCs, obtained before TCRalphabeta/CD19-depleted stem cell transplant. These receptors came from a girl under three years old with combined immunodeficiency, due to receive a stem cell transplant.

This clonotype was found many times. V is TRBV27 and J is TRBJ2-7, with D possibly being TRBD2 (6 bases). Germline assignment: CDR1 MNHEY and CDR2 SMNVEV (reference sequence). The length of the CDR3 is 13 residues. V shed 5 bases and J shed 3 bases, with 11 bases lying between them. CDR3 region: CASSSFGGYEQYF. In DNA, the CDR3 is TGTGCCAGCAGTAGTTTCGGGGGCTACGAGCAGTACTTC.

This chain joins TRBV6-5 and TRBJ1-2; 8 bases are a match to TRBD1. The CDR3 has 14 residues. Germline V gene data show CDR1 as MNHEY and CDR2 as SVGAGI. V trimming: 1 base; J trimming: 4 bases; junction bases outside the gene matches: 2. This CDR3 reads CASSYLTGVYGYTF. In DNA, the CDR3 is TGTGCCAGCAGTTACTTGACAGGGGTCTATGGCTACACCTTC.

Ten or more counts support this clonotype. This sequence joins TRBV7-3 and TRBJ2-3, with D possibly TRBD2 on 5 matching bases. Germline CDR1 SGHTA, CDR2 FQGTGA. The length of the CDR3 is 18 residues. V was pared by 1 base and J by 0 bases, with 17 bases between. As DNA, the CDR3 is TGTGCCAGCAGCTTAAATCGGCCTAGCAGCCGGAGCACAGATACGCAGTATTTT. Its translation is CASSLNRPSSRSTDTQYF.

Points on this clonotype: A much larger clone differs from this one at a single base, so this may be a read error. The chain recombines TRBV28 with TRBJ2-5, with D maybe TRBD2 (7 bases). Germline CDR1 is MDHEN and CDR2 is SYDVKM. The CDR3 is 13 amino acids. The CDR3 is CASSPGGPETLYF. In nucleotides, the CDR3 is TGTGCCAGCAGTCCCGGGGGGCCAGAGACCCTGTACTTC. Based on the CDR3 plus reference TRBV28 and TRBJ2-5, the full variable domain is DVKVTQSSRYLVKRTGEKVFLECVQDMDHENMFWYRQDPGLGLRLIYFSYDVKMKEKGDIPEGYSVSREKKERFSLILESASTNQTSMYLCASSPGGPETLYFGPGTRLLVL.

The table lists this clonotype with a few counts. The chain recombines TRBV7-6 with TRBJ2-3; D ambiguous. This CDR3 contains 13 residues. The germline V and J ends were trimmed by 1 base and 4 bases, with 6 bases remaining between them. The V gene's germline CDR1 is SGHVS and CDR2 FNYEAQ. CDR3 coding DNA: TGTGCCAGCAGCTTAGGATTTGCAGATACGCAGTATTTT. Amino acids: CASSLGFADTQYF.

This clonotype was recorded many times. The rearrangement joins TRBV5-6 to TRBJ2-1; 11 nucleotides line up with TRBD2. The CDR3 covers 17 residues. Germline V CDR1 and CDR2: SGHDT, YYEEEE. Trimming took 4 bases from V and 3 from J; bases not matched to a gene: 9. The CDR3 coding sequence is TGTGCCAGCAGCCAGACGCCGGGACTAGCGGACTACAATGAGCAGTTCTTC. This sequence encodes CASSQTPGLADYNEQFF.

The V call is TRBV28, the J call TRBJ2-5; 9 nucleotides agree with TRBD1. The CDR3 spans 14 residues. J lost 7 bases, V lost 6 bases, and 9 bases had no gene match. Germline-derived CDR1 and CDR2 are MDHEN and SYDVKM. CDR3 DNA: TGTGCCAGCAGCACCGGGACAGGGCCGGGGACCCAGTACTTC. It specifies CASSTGTGPGTQYF.

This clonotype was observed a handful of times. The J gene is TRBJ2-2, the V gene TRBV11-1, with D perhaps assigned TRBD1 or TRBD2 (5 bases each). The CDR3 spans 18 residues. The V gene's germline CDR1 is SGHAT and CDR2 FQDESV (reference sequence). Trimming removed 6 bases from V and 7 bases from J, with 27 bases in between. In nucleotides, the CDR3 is TGTGCCAGCAGTTTACTCCTCTCCGGGACGGCAGTCGGCGGGGAGCTGTTTTTT. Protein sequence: CASSLLLSGTAVGGELFF.

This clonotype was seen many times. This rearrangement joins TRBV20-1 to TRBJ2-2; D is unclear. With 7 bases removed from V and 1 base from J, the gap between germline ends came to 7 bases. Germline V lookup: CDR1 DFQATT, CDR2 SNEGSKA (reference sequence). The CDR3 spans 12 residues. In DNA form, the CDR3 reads TGCAGTGTGGGCTGGAACACCGGGGAGCTGTTTTTT. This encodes CSVGWNTGELFF.

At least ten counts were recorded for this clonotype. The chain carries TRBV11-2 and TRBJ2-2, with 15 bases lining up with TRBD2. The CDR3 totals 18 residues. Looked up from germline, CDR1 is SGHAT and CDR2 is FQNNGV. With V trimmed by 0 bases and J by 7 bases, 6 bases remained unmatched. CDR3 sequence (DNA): TGTGCCAGCAGCTTAGACCCGGGACTAGCGGGAGGTCACGGGGAGCTGTTTTTT. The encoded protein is CASSLDPGLAGGHGELFF.

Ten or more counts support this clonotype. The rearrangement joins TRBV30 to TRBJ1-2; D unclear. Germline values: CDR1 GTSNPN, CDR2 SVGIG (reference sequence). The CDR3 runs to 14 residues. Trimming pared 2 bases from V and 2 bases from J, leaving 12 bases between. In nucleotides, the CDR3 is TGTGCCTGGAGTTCCCCAGGAAGCAACTATGGCTACACCTTC. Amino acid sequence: CAWSSPGSNYGYTF. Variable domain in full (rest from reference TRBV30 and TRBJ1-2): SQTIHQWPATLVQPVGSPLSLECTVEGTSNPNLYWYRQAAGRGLQLLFYSVGIGQISSEVPQNLSASRPQDRQFILSSKKLLLSDSGFYLCAWSSPGSNYGYTFGSGTRLTVV.

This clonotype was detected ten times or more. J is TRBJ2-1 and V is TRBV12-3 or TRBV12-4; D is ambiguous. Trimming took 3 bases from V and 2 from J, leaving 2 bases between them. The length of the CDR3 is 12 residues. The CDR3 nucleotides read TGTGCCAGCAGTTTGACCTACAATGAGCAGTTCTTC. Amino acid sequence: CASSLTYNEQFF.

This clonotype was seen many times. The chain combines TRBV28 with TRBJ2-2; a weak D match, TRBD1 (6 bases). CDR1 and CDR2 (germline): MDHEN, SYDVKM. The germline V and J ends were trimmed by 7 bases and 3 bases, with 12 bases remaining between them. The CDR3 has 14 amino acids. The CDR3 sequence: CASTSTGYTGELFF. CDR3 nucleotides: TGTGCCAGCACCTCGACAGGTTACACCGGGGAGCTGTTTTTT.

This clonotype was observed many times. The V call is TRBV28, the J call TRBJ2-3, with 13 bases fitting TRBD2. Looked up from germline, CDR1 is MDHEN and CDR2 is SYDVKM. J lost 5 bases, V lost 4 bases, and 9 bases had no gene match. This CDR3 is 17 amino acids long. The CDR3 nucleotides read TGTGCCAGCAGTTCACCGCCGGGACTAGCGGGGCTAGATACGCAGTATTTT. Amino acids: CASSSPPGLAGLDTQYF.

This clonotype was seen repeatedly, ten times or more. CDR3 nucleotide sequence: TGTGCCAGCAGCCCCCGGACGGAAGCCTACGAGCAGTACTTC. It translates to CASSPRTEAYEQYF. The V call is TRBV7-9, the J call TRBJ2-7; D gene uncertain. The CDR3 consists of 14 residues. Deletions cut 5 bases from V and 2 bases from J, with 13 bases between. Germline values: CDR1 SEHNR, CDR2 FQNEAQ (reference sequence). The complete variable domain, with remaining parts taken from reference TRBV7-9 and TRBJ2-7, reads DTGVSQNPRHKITKRGQNVTFRCDPISEHNRLYWYRQTLGQGPEFLTYFQNEAQLEKSRLLSDRFSAERPKGSFSTLEIQRTEQGDSAMYLCASSPRTEAYEQYFGPGTRLTVT.

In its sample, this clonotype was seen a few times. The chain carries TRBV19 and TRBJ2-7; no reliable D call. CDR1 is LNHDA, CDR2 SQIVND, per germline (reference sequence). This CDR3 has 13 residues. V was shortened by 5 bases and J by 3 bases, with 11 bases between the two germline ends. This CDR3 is CASSVQWSYEQYF. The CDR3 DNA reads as TGTGCCAGTAGTGTTCAATGGAGCTACGAGCAGTACTTC.

The CDR3 DNA follows: TGTGCCAGCAGCTTGAAAAGGGTTAGCACAGATACGCAGTATTTT. This encodes CASSLKRVSTDTQYF. This chain joins TRBV5-5 and TRBJ2-3; D is unresolved. This CDR3 region has 15 residues. Per germline, CDR1 SGHKS and CDR2 YYEKEE (reference sequence). Trimming shortened V by 1 base and J by 0 bases, and 9 bases separated the two germline ends. Supplemented by reference TRBV5-5 and TRBJ2-3, the full variable domain reads DAGVTQSPTHLIKTRGQQVTLRCSPISGHKSVSWYQQVLGQGPQFIFQYYEKEERGRGNFPDRFSARQFPNYSSELNVNALLLGDSALYLCASSLKRVSTDTQYFGPGTRLTVL.

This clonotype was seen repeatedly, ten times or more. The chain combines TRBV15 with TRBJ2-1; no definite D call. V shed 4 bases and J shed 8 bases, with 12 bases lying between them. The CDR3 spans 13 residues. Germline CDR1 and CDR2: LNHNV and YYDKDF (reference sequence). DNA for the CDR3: TGTGCCACCAGCAAATCAGGTTTGGATGAGCAGTTCTTC. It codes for CATSKSGLDEQFF. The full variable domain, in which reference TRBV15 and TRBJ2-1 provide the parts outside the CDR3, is DAMVIQNPRYQVTQFGKPVTLSCSQTLNHNVMYWYQQKSSQAPKLLFHYYDKDFNNEADTPDNFQSRRPNTSFCFLDIRSPGLGDTAMYLCATSKSGLDEQFFGPGTRLTVL.

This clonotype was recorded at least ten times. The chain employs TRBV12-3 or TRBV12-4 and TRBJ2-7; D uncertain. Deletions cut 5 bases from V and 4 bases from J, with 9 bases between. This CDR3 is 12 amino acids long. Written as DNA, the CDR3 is TGTGCCAGCAGTGCAGGACGGTACGAGCAGTACTTC. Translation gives CASSAGRYEQYF.

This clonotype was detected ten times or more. In DNA, the CDR3 is TGCAGCGTTGGCCGGCGCGGGAGGGTCTACGAGCAGTACTTC. Its translation is CSVGRRGRVYEQYF. The rearrangement uses TRBV29-1 and TRBJ2-7, with 9 bases fitting TRBD2. The CDR3 extends over 14 amino acids. The J segment lost 3 bases and the V segment lost 4 bases, leaving 7 bases of the junction unmatched. CDR1 is SQVTM, CDR2 ANQGSEA, per germline.

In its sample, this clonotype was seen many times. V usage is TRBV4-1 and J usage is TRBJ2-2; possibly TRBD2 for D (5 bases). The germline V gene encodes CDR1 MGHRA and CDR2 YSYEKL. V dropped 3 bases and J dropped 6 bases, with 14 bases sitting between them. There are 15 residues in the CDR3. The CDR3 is CASSQDSRVPGELFF. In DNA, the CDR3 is TGCGCCAGCAGCCAGGACTCCCGCGTGCCCGGGGAGCTGTTTTTT.

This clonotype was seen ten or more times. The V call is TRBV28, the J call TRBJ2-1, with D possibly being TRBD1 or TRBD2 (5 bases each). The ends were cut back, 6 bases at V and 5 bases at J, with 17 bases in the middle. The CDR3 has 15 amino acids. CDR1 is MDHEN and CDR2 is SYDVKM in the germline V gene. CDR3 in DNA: TGTGCCAGCAGCTCTGGACGGGGCCAAGACAATGAGCAGTTCTTC. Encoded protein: CASSSGRGQDNEQFF.

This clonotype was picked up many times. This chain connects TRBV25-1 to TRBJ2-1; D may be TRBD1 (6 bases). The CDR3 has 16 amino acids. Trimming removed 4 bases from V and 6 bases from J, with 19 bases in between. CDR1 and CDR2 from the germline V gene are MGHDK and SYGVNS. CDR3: CASSGAGTRVFNEQFF. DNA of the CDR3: TGTGCCAGCAGTGGAGCCGGGACAAGGGTATTCAATGAGCAGTTCTTC.

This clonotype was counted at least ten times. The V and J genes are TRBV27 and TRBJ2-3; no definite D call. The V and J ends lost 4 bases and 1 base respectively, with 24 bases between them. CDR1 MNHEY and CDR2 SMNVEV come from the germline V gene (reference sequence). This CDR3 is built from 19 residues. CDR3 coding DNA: TGTGCCAGCAGTTCTATTCCACCCCGCGGTGAGGTCGGCACAGATACGCAGTATTTT. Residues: CASSSIPPRGEVGTDTQYF.

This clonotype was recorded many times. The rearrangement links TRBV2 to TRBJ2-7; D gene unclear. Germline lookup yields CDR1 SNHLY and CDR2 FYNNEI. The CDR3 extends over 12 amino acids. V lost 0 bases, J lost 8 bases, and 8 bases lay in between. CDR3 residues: CASSEAEGKQYF. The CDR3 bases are TGTGCCAGCAGTGAAGCAGAAGGGAAGCAGTACTTC.